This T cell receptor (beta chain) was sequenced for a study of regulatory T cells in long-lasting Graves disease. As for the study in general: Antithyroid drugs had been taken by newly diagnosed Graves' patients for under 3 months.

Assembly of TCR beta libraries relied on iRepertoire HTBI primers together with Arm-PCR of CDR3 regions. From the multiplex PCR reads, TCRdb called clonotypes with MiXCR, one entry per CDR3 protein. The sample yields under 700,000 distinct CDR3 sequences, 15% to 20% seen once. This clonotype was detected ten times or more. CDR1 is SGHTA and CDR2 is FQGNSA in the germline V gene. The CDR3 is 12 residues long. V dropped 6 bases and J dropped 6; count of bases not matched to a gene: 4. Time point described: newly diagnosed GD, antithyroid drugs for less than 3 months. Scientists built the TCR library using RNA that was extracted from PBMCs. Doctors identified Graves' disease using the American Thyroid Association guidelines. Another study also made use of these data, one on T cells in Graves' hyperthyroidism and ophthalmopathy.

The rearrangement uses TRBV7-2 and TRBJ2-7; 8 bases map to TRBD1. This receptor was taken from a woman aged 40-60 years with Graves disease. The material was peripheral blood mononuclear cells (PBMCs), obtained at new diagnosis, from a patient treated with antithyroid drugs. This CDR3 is CASSWDRIEQYF. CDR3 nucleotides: TGTGCCAGCAGTTGGGACAGGATCGAGCAGTACTTC.